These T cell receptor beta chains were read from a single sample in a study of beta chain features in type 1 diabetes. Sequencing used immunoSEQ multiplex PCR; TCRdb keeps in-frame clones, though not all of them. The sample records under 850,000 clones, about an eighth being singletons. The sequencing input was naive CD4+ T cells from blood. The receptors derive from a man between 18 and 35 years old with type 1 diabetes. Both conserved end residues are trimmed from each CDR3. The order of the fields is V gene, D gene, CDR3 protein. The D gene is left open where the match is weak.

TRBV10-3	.	AISESRAAYSSTGELF
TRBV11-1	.	ASSFDGLNEKLF
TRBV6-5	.	ASSLLGASDTQY
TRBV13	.	ASSLGSDRYEQY
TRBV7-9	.	ASSSSPMDEQY
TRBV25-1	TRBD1	ASSEWGTGVEEQY
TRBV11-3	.	ASSLEATQY
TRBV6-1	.	ASRSGGAGKNEQF
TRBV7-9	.	ASSHEASTEAF
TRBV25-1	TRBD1	ASSDSATGMQYGYT
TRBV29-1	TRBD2	SGEAGGAGEQF
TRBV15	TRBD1	ATSRETGTDSNQPQH
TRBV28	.	ASMDSVGSPLH
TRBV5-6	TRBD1	ASSFEQGTSYNEQF